These 29 T cell receptor beta chains were sequenced from one sample in a study of T cell responses to AZD1222 COVID-19 vaccine. This table comes from immunoSEQ multiplex PCR, and its TCRdb copy is limited to in-frame clones, with some not included. The table has 130,000 to 150,000 clones, just over 90% seen once; the top ten hold around 2.8%. The sequenced sample was peripheral blood, obtained on day 0 of MenACWY control vaccination. These receptors were collected from an adult in good health.

The genes are TRBV6-4 and TRBJ1-1; the match to TRBD1 covers 7 bases. Germline-derived CDR1 and CDR2 are MRHNA and SNTAGT. V lost 4 bases, J lost 1 base, and 3 bases stayed unmatched. CDR3 length equals 14 residues. DNA of the CDR3: TGTGCCAGCAGTGCCGGGACAGCGAACACTGAAGCTTTCTTT. Encoded protein: CASSAGTANTEAFF.

This sequence joins TRBV7-7 and TRBJ2-5, with D possibly being TRBD1 (6 bases). Germline CDR1 reads SSHAT; CDR2 reads FNYEAQ (reference sequence). This CDR3 has 15 residues. The germline V and J ends were trimmed by 2 bases and 4 bases, with 14 bases remaining between them. The CDR3, as DNA: TGTGCCAGCAGCTTAAGTTACAGGGCTGGAGAGACCCAGTACTTC. Translating it yields CASSLSYRAGETQYF.

V is TRBV4-1 and J is TRBJ1-1; D possibly corresponds to TRBD1 (6 bases). V dropped 0 bases and J dropped 3 bases, with 11 bases sitting between them. The CDR3 runs 15 residues. From germline, CDR1 is MGHRA and CDR2 YSYEKL. The CDR3 DNA is TGCGCCAGCAGCCAAGAAGGGGGGTTAGACACTGAAGCTTTCTTT. Its translation is CASSQEGGLDTEAFF.

The rearrangement links TRBV6-1 to TRBJ2-7; D call uncertain. From germline, CDR1 is MNHNS and CDR2 SASEGT. V lost 1 base and J lost 2, with 12 bases in between. CDR3 length: 15 amino acids. CDR3 bases: TGTGCCAGCAGTGAAGTTTTGGACGGAGCCTACGAGCAGTACTTC. Translation gives CASSEVLDGAYEQYF.

The chain carries TRBV30 and TRBJ1-4; maybe TRBD1 (5 bases). Deletions cut 0 bases from V and 8 bases from J, with 16 bases between. In germline, CDR1 is GTSNPN, CDR2 SVGIG (reference sequence). The CDR3 consists of 15 residues. CDR3 sequence reads: CAWSVQRQRLEKLFF. In DNA form, the CDR3 reads TGTGCCTGGAGTGTACAGAGACAGAGGTTGGAAAAACTGTTTTTT.

The CDR3 loop reads CASSLRDTDTQYF. DNA for the CDR3: TGTGCCAGCAGTTTACGAGATACAGATACGCAGTATTTT. The chain joins TRBV27 to TRBJ2-3; D not resolved. With 2 bases removed from V and 3 bases from J, the gap between germline ends came to 6 bases. The CDR3 length is 13 residues. Germline V gene lookup returns CDR1 MNHEY and CDR2 SMNVEV (reference sequence).

This clone occurred once. The chain uses TRBV19 and TRBJ1-5; TRBD1 is a possible D gene (5 bases). The CDR3 is made up of 14 amino acids. From germline, CDR1 is LNHDA and CDR2 SQIVND (reference sequence). The V end lost 8 bases, the J end lost 0 bases, and 11 bases lay between the germline ends. Here the CDR3 reads CASGGEPSNQPQHF. The CDR3 DNA reads as TGTGCCAGTGGGGGGGAGCCTAGCAATCAGCCCCAGCATTTT.

This clone was seen a single time. The chain carries TRBV7-2 and TRBJ1-2; D unclear. CDR1 is SGHTA, CDR2 FQGNSA, per germline. This CDR3 contains 11 residues. V was cut by 6 bases and J by 12 bases, with 14 bases left in between. CDR3: CASRGVAYDTF. The CDR3 DNA reads as TGTGCCAGCAGGGGAGTGGCGTACGACACCTTC.

The J gene is TRBJ2-7, the V gene TRBV4-1; tentatively, D is TRBD1 (6 bases). V lost 2 bases, J lost 3 bases, and 14 bases lay in between. The CDR3 extends over 15 amino acids. Germline V CDR1 and CDR2: MGHRA, YSYEKL. The CDR3 here is CASSQPDRRVYEQYF. CDR3 DNA sequence: TGCGCCAGCAGCCAACCGGACAGAAGGGTCTACGAGCAGTACTTC.

This clone appeared once. The genes are TRBV7-9 and TRBJ2-1, with TRBD2 matching 7 bases. This CDR3 is built from 15 residues. V gave up 7 bases and J gave up 3 bases; unmatched junction bases: 9. Germline CDR1 and CDR2: SEHNR and FQNEAQ (reference sequence). The DNA for the CDR3 is TGTGCCAGCATCCATAGCGGGCCATTCTACAATGAGCAGTTCTTC. This encodes CASIHSGPFYNEQFF.

V gene TRBV7-6 combines with J gene TRBJ2-7; D might be TRBD2 (5 bases). Germline V lookup: CDR1 SGHVS, CDR2 FNYEAQ. The CDR3 is 17 residues long. V was shortened by 6 bases and J by 6 bases, with 27 bases between the two germline ends. The DNA of the CDR3 is TGTGCCAGCAGTTCGATCGCTCCAGGCGGGCGGAAACTCGAGCAGTACTTC. Translating gives CASSSIAPGGRKLEQYF.

The rearrangement links TRBV24-1 to TRBJ2-1; TRBD1 matches at 7 bases. CDR1 and CDR2 (germline): KGHDR, SFDVKD. This CDR3 contains 17 residues. After removal of 4 bases from V and 6 bases from J, the junction contained 14 bases not matched to a gene. CDR3 sequence reads: CATSDLKTGYGINEQFF. CDR3 DNA sequence: TGTGCCACCAGTGACCTGAAGACAGGGTACGGTATCAATGAGCAGTTCTTC.

This clone was seen only once. The chain uses TRBV30 and TRBJ1-5; 10 nucleotides match TRBD1. Per germline, CDR1 GTSNPN and CDR2 SVGIG (reference sequence). Trimming at V came to 5 bases and at J to 0 bases, leaving 4 bases not matched to a gene. This CDR3 is 15 amino acids long. DNA of the CDR3: TGTGCCTGGGAGGGACAGGGGTTTAGCAATCAGCCCCAGCATTTT. The encoded protein is CAWEGQGFSNQPQHF.

V and J are TRBV3-1 (or the pseudogene TRBV3-2) and TRBJ1-1, with D hard to call. Per the germline V gene, CDR1 is LGHDT and CDR2 is YNNKEL (reference sequence). This CDR3 is built from 14 residues. V lost 2 bases to trimming and J lost 1 base, with 8 bases between them. CDR3: CASSQLGGNTEAFF. The CDR3 nucleotides are TGTGCCAGCAGCCAACTGGGAGGGAACACTGAAGCTTTCTTT.

The genes are TRBV7-9 and TRBJ1-4, with 8 bases that match TRBD1. Germline V gene data show CDR1 as SEHNR and CDR2 as FQNEAQ (reference sequence). The CDR3 has 15 amino acids. The trim removed 5 bases at V and 3 bases at J, leaving 5 bases unmatched. The CDR3 sequence is CASSPQGAPNEKLFF. The CDR3 DNA follows: TGTGCCAGCAGCCCGCAGGGGGCACCTAATGAAAAACTGTTTTTT.

Only one count was recorded for this clone. The chain recombines TRBV19 with TRBJ2-3; unclear D gene. Trimming took 3 bases from V and 2 from J, leaving 9 bases between them. The V gene's germline CDR1 is LNHDA and CDR2 SQIVND (reference sequence). This CDR3 is built from 14 residues. For the CDR3, the DNA is TGTGCCAGTAGTATTTGGCAGGACACAGATACGCAGTATTTT. It yields the protein CASSIWQDTDTQYF.

The chain carries TRBV7-3 and TRBJ2-1; possibly TRBD2 for D (6 bases). The length of the CDR3 is 16 residues. Germline V CDR1 and CDR2: SGHTA, FQGTGA. Between the trimmed V and J ends, which lost 1 base and 0 bases, there was a span of 10 bases. CDR3 sequence reads: CASSLSGAVSYNEQFF. The CDR3 DNA sequence: TGTGCCAGCAGCTTAAGCGGGGCGGTCTCCTACAATGAGCAGTTCTTC.

The V gene is TRBV7-8, the J gene TRBJ2-7, with D possibly called TRBD1 or TRBD2 (5 bases each). The ends were cut back, 6 bases at V and 3 bases at J, with 12 bases in the middle. The CDR3 is made up of 13 amino acids. Per germline, CDR1 SGHVS and CDR2 FQNEAQ. Written as DNA, the CDR3 is TGTGCCAGCAGGGACCGGGACGGCTACGAGCAGTACTTC. Translating it yields CASRDRDGYEQYF.

V and J are TRBV25-1 and TRBJ1-1; perhaps TRBD1 as D (6 bases). The germline V gene has CDR1 MGHDK and CDR2 SYGVNS. The germline V and J ends were trimmed by 2 bases and 10 bases, with 20 bases remaining between them. The CDR3 length is 15 residues. The CDR3 protein is CASSEIYWEGGTAFF. CDR3 bases: TGTGCCAGCAGTGAAATCTATTGGGAAGGGGGAACAGCTTTCTTT.

The CDR3 bases are TGTGCCAGCAGCTCCGACGGGCGGAGCTCTGGAAACACCATATATTTT. Amino acids: CASSSDGRSSGNTIYF. The rearrangement joins TRBV9 to TRBJ1-3; D call uncertain. V was clipped by 4 bases and J by 0 bases, with 14 bases between them. The V gene's germline CDR1 is SGDLS and CDR2 YYNGEE. The CDR3 length is 16 residues.

V and J are TRBV3-1 (or the pseudogene TRBV3-2) and TRBJ1-1, with D perhaps matching TRBD1 (5 bases). The CDR3 length is 15 residues. V lost 0 bases, J lost 7 bases, and 15 bases lay in between. Per germline, CDR1 LGHDT and CDR2 YNNKEL (reference sequence). The CDR3, as DNA: TGTGCCAGCAGCCAAGATGGGGCAAGGGGTCTTGAAGCTTTCTTT. Amino acids: CASSQDGARGLEAFF.

The J gene is TRBJ1-4, the V gene TRBV2; no firm D call. Trimming removed 5 bases from V and 6 bases from J, with 7 bases in between. The CDR3 contains 12 residues. The germline V gene encodes CDR1 SNHLY and CDR2 FYNNEI. The CDR3 here is CASSPSDEKLFF. DNA of the CDR3: TGTGCCAGCAGTCCGAGCGATGAAAAACTGTTTTTT.

The chain links TRBV5-1 to TRBJ1-1; D gene uncertain. The CDR3 has 12 residues. The germline V and J ends were trimmed by 6 bases and 5 bases, with 11 bases remaining between them. The germline gives CDR1 SGHRS, CDR2 YFSETQ. This CDR3 is CASKDLETEAFF. The DNA of the CDR3 is TGCGCCAGCAAAGACTTGGAGACTGAAGCTTTCTTT.

The chain combines TRBV12-3 or TRBV12-4 with TRBJ2-2; D uncertain. Deletions cut 8 bases from V and 4 bases from J, with 11 bases between. The CDR3 totals 13 residues. The CDR3 region has the DNA TGTGCCAGCTGCCTTGGCGGCACCGGGGAGCTGTTTTTT. Its translation: CASCLGGTGELFF.

V gene TRBV7-3 combines with J gene TRBJ2-6; the D is unclear. The CDR3 is made up of 15 amino acids. CDR1 and CDR2 (germline): SGHTA, FQGTGA. V lost 5 bases, J lost 0 bases, and 8 bases lay in between. CDR3 nucleotides: TGTGCCAGCAGCCACCAGAGCTCTGGGGCCAACGTCCTGACTTTC. This gives the protein CASSHQSSGANVLTF.

The chain has TRBV28 and TRBJ1-2; the D is unclear. CDR1 and CDR2 (germline): MDHEN, SYDVKM. V was cut by 0 bases and J by 6 bases, with 8 bases left in between. There are 13 residues in the CDR3. CDR3 residues: CASSLWAGNGYTF. The CDR3 bases are TGTGCCAGCAGTTTATGGGCAGGTAATGGCTACACCTTC.

The V gene is TRBV7-9, the J gene TRBJ1-6, with a possible D match to TRBD1 (6 bases). Trimming removed 2 bases from V and 5 bases from J, with 10 bases in between. This CDR3 comprises 15 residues. Germline CDR1 is SEHNR and CDR2 is FQNEAQ (reference sequence). The CDR3 here is CASSLRGQNNSPLHF. The CDR3 DNA reads TGTGCCAGCAGCTTAAGGGGACAAAATAATTCACCCCTCCACTTT.

This clone showed up just once. The chain employs TRBV24-1 and TRBJ2-2; TRBD2 aligns across 9 bases. J lost 6 bases, V lost 7 bases, and 2 bases had no gene match. The germline CDR1 and CDR2 sequences are KGHDR and SFDVKD. CDR3 size: 13 residues. The CDR3 spells CATRASGAGELFF. CDR3 in DNA: TGTGCCACCAGGGCTAGCGGGGCCGGGGAGCTGTTTTTT.

V and J are TRBV5-1 and TRBJ1-6, with 10 nucleotides matching TRBD1. Trimming at V came to 4 bases and at J to 8 bases, leaving 0 bases not matched to a gene. The germline CDR1 and CDR2 sequences are SGHRS and YFSETQ. This CDR3 is built from 13 residues. The CDR3 sequence: CASSDRGHSPLHF. CDR3 sequence (DNA): TGCGCCAGCAGCGACAGGGGGCATTCACCCCTCCACTTT.